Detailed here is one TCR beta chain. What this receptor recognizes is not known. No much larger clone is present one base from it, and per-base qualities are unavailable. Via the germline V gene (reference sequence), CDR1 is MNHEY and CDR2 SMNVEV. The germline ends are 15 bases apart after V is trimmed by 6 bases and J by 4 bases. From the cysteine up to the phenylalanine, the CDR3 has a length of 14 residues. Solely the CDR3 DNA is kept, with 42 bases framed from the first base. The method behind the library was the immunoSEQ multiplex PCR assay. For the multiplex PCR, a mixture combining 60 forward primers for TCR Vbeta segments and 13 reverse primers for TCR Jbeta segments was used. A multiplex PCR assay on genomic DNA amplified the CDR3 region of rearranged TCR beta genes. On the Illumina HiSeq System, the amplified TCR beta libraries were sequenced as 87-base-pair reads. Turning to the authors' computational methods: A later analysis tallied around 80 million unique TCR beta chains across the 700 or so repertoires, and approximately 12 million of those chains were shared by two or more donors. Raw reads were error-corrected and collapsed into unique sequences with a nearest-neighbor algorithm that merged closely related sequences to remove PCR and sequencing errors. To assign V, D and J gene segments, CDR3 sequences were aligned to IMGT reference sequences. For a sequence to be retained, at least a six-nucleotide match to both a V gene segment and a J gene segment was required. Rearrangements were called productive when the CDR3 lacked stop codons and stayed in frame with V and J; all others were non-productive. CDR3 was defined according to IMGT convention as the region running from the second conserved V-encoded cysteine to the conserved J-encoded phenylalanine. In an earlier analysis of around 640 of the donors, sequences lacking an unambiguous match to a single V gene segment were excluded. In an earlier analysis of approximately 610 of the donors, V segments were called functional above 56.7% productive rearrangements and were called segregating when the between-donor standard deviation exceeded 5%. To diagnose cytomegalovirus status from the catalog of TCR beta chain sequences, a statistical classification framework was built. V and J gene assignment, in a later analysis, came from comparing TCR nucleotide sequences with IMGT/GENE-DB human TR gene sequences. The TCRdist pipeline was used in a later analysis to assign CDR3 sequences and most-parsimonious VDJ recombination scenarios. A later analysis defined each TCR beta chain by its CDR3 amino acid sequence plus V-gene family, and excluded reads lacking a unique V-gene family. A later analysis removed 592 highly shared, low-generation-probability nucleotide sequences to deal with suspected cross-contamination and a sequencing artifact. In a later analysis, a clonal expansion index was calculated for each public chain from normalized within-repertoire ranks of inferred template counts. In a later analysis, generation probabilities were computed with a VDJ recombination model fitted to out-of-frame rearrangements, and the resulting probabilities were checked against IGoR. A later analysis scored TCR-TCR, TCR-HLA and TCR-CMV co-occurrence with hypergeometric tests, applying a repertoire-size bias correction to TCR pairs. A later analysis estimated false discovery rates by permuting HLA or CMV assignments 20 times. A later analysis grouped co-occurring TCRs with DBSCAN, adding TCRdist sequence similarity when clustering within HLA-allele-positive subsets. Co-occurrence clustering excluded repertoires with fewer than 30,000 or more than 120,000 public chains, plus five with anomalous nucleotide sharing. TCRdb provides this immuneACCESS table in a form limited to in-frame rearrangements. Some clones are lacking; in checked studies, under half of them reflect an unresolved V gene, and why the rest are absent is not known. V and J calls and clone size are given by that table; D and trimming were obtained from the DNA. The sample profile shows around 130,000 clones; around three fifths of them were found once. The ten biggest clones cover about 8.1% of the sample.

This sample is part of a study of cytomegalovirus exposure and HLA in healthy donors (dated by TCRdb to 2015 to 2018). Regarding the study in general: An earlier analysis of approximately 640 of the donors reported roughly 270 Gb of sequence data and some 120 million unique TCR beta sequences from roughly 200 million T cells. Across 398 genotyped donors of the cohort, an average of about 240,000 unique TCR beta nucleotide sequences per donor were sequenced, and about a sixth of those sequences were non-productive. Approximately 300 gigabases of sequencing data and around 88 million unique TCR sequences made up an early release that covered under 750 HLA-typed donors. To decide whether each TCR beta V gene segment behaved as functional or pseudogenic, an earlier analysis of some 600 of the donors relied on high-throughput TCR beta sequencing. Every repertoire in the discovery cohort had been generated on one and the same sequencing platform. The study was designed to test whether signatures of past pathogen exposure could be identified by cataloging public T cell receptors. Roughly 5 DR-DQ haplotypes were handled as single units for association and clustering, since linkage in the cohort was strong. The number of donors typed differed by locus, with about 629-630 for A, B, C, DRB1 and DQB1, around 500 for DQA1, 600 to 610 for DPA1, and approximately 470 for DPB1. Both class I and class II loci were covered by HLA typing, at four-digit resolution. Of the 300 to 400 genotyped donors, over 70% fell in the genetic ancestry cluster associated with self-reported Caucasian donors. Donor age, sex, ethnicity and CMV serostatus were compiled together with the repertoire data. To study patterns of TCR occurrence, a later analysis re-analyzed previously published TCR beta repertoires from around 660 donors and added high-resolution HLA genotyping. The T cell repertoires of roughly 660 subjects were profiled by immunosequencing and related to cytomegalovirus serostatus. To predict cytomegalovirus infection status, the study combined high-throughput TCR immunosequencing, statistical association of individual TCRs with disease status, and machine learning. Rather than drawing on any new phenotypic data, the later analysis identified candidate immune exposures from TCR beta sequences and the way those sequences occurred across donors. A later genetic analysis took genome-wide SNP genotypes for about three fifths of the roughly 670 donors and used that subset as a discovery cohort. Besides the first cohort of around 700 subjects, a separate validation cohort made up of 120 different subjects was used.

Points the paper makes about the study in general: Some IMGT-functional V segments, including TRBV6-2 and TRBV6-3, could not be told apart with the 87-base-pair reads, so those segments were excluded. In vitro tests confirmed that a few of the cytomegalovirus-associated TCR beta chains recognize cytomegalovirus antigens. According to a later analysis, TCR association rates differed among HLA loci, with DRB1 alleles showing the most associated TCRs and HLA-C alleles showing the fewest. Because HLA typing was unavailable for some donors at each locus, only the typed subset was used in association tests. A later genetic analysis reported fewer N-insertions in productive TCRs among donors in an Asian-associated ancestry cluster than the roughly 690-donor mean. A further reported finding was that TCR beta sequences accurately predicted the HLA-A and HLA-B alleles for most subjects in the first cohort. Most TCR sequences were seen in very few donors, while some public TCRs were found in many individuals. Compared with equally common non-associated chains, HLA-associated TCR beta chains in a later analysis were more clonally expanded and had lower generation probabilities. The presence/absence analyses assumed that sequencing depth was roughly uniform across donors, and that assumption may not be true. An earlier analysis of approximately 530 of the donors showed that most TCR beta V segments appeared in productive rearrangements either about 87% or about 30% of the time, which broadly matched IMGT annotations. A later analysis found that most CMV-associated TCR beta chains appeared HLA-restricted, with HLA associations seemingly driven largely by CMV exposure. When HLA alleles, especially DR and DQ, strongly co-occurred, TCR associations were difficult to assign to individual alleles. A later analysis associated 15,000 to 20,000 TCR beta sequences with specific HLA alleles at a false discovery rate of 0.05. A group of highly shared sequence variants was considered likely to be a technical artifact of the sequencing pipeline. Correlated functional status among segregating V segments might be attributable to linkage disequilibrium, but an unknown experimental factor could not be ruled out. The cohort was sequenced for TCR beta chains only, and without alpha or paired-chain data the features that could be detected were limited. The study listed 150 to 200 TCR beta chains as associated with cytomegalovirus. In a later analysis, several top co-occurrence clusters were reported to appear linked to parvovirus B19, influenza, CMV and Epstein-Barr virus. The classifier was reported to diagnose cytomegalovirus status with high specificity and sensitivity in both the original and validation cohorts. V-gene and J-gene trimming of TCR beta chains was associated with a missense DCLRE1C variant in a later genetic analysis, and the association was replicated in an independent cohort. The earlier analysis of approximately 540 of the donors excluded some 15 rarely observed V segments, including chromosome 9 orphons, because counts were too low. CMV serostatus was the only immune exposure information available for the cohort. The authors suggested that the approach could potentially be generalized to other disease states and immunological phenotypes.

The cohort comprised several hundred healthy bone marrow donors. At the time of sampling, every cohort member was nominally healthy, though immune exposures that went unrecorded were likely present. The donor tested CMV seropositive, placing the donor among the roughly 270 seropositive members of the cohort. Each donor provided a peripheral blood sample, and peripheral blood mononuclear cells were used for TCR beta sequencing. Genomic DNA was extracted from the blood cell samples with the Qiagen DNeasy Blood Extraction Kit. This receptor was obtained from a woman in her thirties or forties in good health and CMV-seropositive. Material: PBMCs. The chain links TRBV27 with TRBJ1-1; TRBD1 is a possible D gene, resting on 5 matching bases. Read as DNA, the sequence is TGTGCCAGCAGGCCAGCGCTCAGGGCCACTGAAGCTTTCTTT. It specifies CASRPALRATEAFF.